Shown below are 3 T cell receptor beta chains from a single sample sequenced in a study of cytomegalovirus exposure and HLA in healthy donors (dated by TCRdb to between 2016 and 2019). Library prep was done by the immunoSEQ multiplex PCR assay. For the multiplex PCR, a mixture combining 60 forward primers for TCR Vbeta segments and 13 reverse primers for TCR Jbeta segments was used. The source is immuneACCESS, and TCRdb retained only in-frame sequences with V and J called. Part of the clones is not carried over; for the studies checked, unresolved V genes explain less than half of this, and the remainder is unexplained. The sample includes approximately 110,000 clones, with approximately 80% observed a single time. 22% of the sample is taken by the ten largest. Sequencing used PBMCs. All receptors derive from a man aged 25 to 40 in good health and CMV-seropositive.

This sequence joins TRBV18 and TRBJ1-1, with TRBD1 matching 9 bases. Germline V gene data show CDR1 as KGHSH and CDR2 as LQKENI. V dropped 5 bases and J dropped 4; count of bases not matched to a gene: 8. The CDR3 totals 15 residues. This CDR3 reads CASSWQTGGGTEAFF. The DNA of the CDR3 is TGTGCCAGCTCATGGCAGACAGGGGGTGGCACTGAAGCTTTCTTT.

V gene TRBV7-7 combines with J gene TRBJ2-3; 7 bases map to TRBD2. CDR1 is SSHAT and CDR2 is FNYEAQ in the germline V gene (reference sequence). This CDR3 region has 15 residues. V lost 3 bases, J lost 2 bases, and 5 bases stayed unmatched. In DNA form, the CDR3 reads TGTGCCAGCAGCTTGGGCGGGGGTTTCACAGATACGCAGTATTTT. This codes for CASSLGGGFTDTQYF.

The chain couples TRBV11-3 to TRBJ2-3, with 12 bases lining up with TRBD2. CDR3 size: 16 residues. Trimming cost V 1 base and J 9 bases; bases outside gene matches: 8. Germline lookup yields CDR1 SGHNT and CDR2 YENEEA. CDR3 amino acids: CASSLGSSGRVRTQYF. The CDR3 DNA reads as TGTGCCAGCAGCTTAGGCTCTAGCGGGAGGGTTAGAACGCAGTATTTT.